The 2 T cell receptor beta chains below come from one sample, sequenced in a study of beta chain features in type 1 diabetes (dated by TCRdb to the late 2010s). What the work shows at the level of the full study, not this receptor alone: Type 1 diabetes patients showed a moderate but significant shortening of TCRB CDR3 length in all four CD4+ subsets.

Receptors were amplified or captured by the immunoSEQ multiplex PCR assay. The entire isolated RNA was reverse transcribed using the High Capacity cDNA Reverse Transcription Kit, and thus expressed TCRB transcripts were sequenced. TCRdb took over this immuneACCESS table, retaining in-frame rearrangements with V and J assigned. Such tables are incomplete; in checked studies, under half of the missing clones stem from an unresolved V gene, and the remainder is unexplained. For this sample the table gives around 260,000 clones, of which around 25% were detected only once. Roughly 0.013% of the sample is in the top ten clones. These receptors have no known antigen. Source material: naive CD4+ T cells from blood. The cell subset or site tag for this specimen amounts to: true naive CD4+ T cells. These receptors originate from a woman under 40 with type 1 diabetes.

The chain recombines TRBV29-1 with TRBJ2-5; D not certain. This CDR3 is built from 14 residues. Germline V gene data show CDR1 as SQVTM and CDR2 as ANQGSEA. V was clipped by 5 bases and J by 1 base, with 14 bases between them. The CDR3 nucleotides read TGCAGCGTTAACGGATGGGCGTCCCAAGAGACCCAGTACTTC. Amino acids: CSVNGWASQETQYF. Full variable domain (outside the CDR3, taken from reference TRBV29-1 and TRBJ2-5): SAVISQKPSRDICQRGTSLTIQCQVDSQVTMMFWYRQQPGQSLTLIATANQGSEATYESGFVIDKFPISRPNLTFSTLTVSNMSPEDSSIYLCSVNGWASQETQYFGPGTRLLVL.

The chain uses TRBV5-1 and TRBJ2-7, with 9 bases aligning to TRBD2. Germline V CDR1 and CDR2: SGHRS, YFSETQ. CDR3 length equals 15 residues. With 4 bases clipped from V and 3 bases from J, the junction kept 8 bases outside the gene matches. Here the CDR3 reads CASSPVASGNYEQYF. The CDR3 nucleotides read TGCGCCAGCAGCCCCGTGGCTAGCGGGAACTACGAGCAGTACTTC.